Listed below are T cell receptor beta chains from one sample, sequenced in a study of cytomegalovirus exposure and HLA in healthy donors. Assay: immunoSEQ multiplex PCR; the TCRdb copy retains only in-frame clones and omits some. The data contain around 70,000 clones, 85% to 95% of them seen just once; the ten biggest clones take up about 0.63%. The material sequenced was PBMCs. The receptors stem from a woman aged 18-35 years in good health and CMV-seronegative. The CDR3 runs from the conserved cysteine through the conserved F or W. A D gene is named only where the DNA matches it firmly. Clone sizes are given selectively: once, few, many, or a class where the clone is expanded.

CDR3 DNA: TGTGCCAGCAGCCCCCCGAGGTCCTACGAGCAGTACTTC; CDR3 protein: CASSPPRSYEQYF; clone size: once; J gene: TRBJ2-7; D gene: .; V gene: TRBV13
CDR3 DNA: TGTGCCAGCAGCTTAGACGGAGCTAATGAAAAACTGTTTTTT; CDR3 protein: CASSLDGANEKLFF; clone size: .; J gene: TRBJ1-4; D gene: .; V gene: TRBV7-3
CDR3 DNA: TGCGCCAGCAGCTCGCCGGGACTAGGTAGCTCCTACGAGCAGTACTTC; CDR3 protein: CASSSPGLGSSYEQYF; clone size: .; J gene: TRBJ2-7; D gene: TRBD2; V gene: TRBV5-1
CDR3 DNA: TGCGCCAGCAGCACAATTAGCGGGGGAGCCGGGGATACGCAGTATTTT; CDR3 protein: CASSTISGGAGDTQYF; clone size: .; J gene: TRBJ2-3; D gene: TRBD2; V gene: TRBV5-1
CDR3 DNA: TGTGCTAGCAGCTTAGGGTTTGCAGACACCGGGGAGCTGTTTTTT; CDR3 protein: CASSLGFADTGELFF; clone size: once; J gene: TRBJ2-2; D gene: .; V gene: TRBV7-7
CDR3 DNA: TGTGCCAGCAGCACAGGGACAGCGAACACTGAAGCTTTCTTT; CDR3 protein: CASSTGTANTEAFF; clone size: .; J gene: TRBJ1-1; D gene: TRBD1; V gene: TRBV7-9
CDR3 DNA: TGTGCCAGCAGCCCCAATAGCGGGGGGGAGATTGGTCGTCATGAGCAGTTCTTC; CDR3 protein: CASSPNSGGEIGRHEQFF; clone size: few; J gene: TRBJ2-1; D gene: TRBD2; V gene: TRBV5-6
CDR3 DNA: TGTGCCAGCTCACCCGCAGCAAGGACAGGGGGCGCGGGTACTGAAGCTTTCTTT; CDR3 protein: CASSPAARTGGAGTEAFF; clone size: .; J gene: TRBJ1-1; D gene: TRBD1; V gene: TRBV18
CDR3 DNA: TGTGCCAGCAGGCCTGGGACTGAGGCGGAGACCCAGTACTTC; CDR3 protein: CASRPGTEAETQYF; clone size: .; J gene: TRBJ2-5; D gene: .; V gene: TRBV28
CDR3 DNA: TGTGCCAGCCGGGCAGGGGGAGACTACGAGCAGTACTTC; CDR3 protein: CASRAGGDYEQYF; clone size: .; J gene: TRBJ2-7; D gene: TRBD1; V gene: TRBV28
CDR3 DNA: TGCGCCAGCAGCGGGGGGGGCCGCTCGGAGGAGCAGTTCTTC; CDR3 protein: CASSGGGRSEEQFF; clone size: .; J gene: TRBJ2-1; D gene: .; V gene: TRBV5-1
CDR3 DNA: TGTGCCAGCAGTGAATCTATCGGGGGAGGGGACACAGATACGCAGTATTTT; CDR3 protein: CASSESIGGGDTDTQYF; clone size: .; J gene: TRBJ2-3; D gene: TRBD2; V gene: TRBV6-1
CDR3 DNA: TGTGCCAGCACCGGGGACAGGGAGTCCTCACCCCTCCACTTT; CDR3 protein: CASTGDRESSPLHF; clone size: .; J gene: TRBJ1-6; D gene: TRBD1; V gene: TRBV6-1
CDR3 DNA: TGTGCCAGCAGCCTATCAGGCGGGGAGCTGTTTTTT; CDR3 protein: CASSLSGGELFF; clone size: .; J gene: TRBJ2-2; D gene: .; V gene: TRBV9
CDR3 DNA: TGTGCCAGCAGCGATGTACTAAAGAACACCGGGGAGCTGTTTTTT; CDR3 protein: CASSDVLKNTGELFF; clone size: .; J gene: TRBJ2-2; D gene: .; V gene: TRBV11-3
CDR3 DNA: TGTGCCTGGAGCTGGACCCGCAGCGGGGAGCAGTACTTC; CDR3 protein: CAWSWTRSGEQYF; clone size: .; J gene: TRBJ2-7; D gene: .; V gene: TRBV30
CDR3 DNA: TGTGCCAGCAGTGAATGGATTAGCCAGGGGGCCCGAACACCCCTCCACTTT; CDR3 protein: CASSEWISQGARTPLHF; clone size: .; J gene: TRBJ1-6; D gene: TRBD1; V gene: TRBV6-1
CDR3 DNA: TGTGCCAGCAGCTTAACCACAGGGCCCTACGAGCAGTACTTC; CDR3 protein: CASSLTTGPYEQYF; clone size: .; J gene: TRBJ2-7; D gene: .; V gene: TRBV7-9
CDR3 DNA: TGTGCCTGGAGTGCCCAAGGGACAGGGAACTATGGCTACACCTTC; CDR3 protein: CAWSAQGTGNYGYTF; clone size: .; J gene: TRBJ1-2; D gene: TRBD1; V gene: TRBV30
CDR3 DNA: TGTGCCAGCAGTGTCACGGGCCGGACTCGGGCTTTCTTT; CDR3 protein: CASSVTGRTRAFF; clone size: .; J gene: TRBJ1-1; D gene: .; V gene: TRBV2
CDR3 DNA: TGTGCCAGTAGTAAGCGGGGGACAGATACGCAGTATTTT; CDR3 protein: CASSKRGTDTQYF; clone size: .; J gene: TRBJ2-3; D gene: TRBD2; V gene: TRBV19
CDR3 DNA: TGTGCCAGCGGCTTAAGCTCCTATAATTCACCCCTCCACTTT; CDR3 protein: CASGLSSYNSPLHF; clone size: few; J gene: TRBJ1-6; D gene: .; V gene: TRBV25-1
CDR3 DNA: TGTGCCAGCAGCTTAGGGCCGGGACATGACTATGGCTACACCTTC; CDR3 protein: CASSLGPGHDYGYTF; clone size: .; J gene: TRBJ1-2; D gene: .; V gene: TRBV11-2
CDR3 DNA: TGTGCCAGCAGTTTAACAGGGGGCAATCAGCCCCAGCATTTT; CDR3 protein: CASSLTGGNQPQHF; clone size: .; J gene: TRBJ1-5; D gene: TRBD1; V gene: TRBV27
CDR3 DNA: TGCGCCAGCAGCTCGTTTACAGGGGTAGTGTCAGATACGCAGTATTTT; CDR3 protein: CASSSFTGVVSDTQYF; clone size: .; J gene: TRBJ2-3; D gene: TRBD1; V gene: TRBV5-1
CDR3 DNA: TGTGCCAGCAGCCCATGGGACAGGGCGGGTTCCGAGACCCAGTACTTC; CDR3 protein: CASSPWDRAGSETQYF; clone size: once; J gene: TRBJ2-5; D gene: TRBD1; V gene: TRBV7-9
CDR3 DNA: TGCGCCAGCAGCTGGGCAGGATACAATGAGCAGTTCTTC; CDR3 protein: CASSWAGYNEQFF; clone size: .; J gene: TRBJ2-1; D gene: .; V gene: TRBV5-1
CDR3 DNA: TGTGCCAGCAGTCAAGGCCCCGGGACAGGGAGTACACCCCTCCACTTT; CDR3 protein: CASSQGPGTGSTPLHF; clone size: .; J gene: TRBJ1-6; D gene: TRBD1; V gene: TRBV11-2
CDR3 DNA: TGCGCCAGCAGCTTGCGCCCGGGACAGCCACTAGGCACAGATACGCAGTATTTT; CDR3 protein: CASSLRPGQPLGTDTQYF; clone size: .; J gene: TRBJ2-3; D gene: TRBD1; V gene: TRBV5-1
CDR3 DNA: TGTGCCAGCAGTGAAGGACAGCTTAATTCACCCCTCCACTTT; CDR3 protein: CASSEGQLNSPLHF; clone size: .; J gene: TRBJ1-6; D gene: .; V gene: TRBV2
CDR3 DNA: TGTGCCAGCAGCTTCCAGGGCATAGCTAACTATGGCTACACCTTC; CDR3 protein: CASSFQGIANYGYTF; clone size: .; J gene: TRBJ1-2; D gene: .; V gene: TRBV7-9
CDR3 DNA: TGTGCCAGCAGCAAAGGACTAGCTGGATACAATGAGCAGTTCTTC; CDR3 protein: CASSKGLAGYNEQFF; clone size: .; J gene: TRBJ2-1; D gene: TRBD2; V gene: TRBV6-5
CDR3 DNA: TGTGCCAGCAGCTTAGCCAGAGACAGGGGGCGCGGGGCTGAAGCTTTCTTT; CDR3 protein: CASSLARDRGRGAEAFF; clone size: .; J gene: TRBJ1-1; D gene: TRBD1; V gene: TRBV7-8
CDR3 DNA: TGTGCCAGCAGTTTGAGAGGTGAGCAGTTCTTC; CDR3 protein: CASSLRGEQFF; clone size: .; J gene: TRBJ2-1; D gene: .; V gene: TRBV28
CDR3 DNA: TGTGCCAGCAGCTCTAGGTTCTCCTACAATGAGCAGTTCTTC; CDR3 protein: CASSSRFSYNEQFF; clone size: .; J gene: TRBJ2-1; D gene: .; V gene: TRBV11-1
CDR3 DNA: TGTGCCAGCAGCTTGTCGGGACAAGTAACAGATACGCAGTATTTT; CDR3 protein: CASSLSGQVTDTQYF; clone size: .; J gene: TRBJ2-3; D gene: .; V gene: TRBV5-4
CDR3 DNA: TGTGCCAGCAGCTTCTGGAGATGGACAGGGAGGCCTGCTAATGAAAAACTGTTTTTT; CDR3 protein: CASSFWRWTGRPANEKLFF; clone size: .; J gene: TRBJ1-4; D gene: TRBD1; V gene: TRBV7-9
CDR3 DNA: TGTGCCAGCACTTTAACCGCGGGGAGGGCCCATGGCTACACCTTC; CDR3 protein: CASTLTAGRAHGYTF; clone size: .; J gene: TRBJ1-2; D gene: .; V gene: TRBV6-5
CDR3 DNA: TGTGCCAGCAGCTTAGCCACGGGGGAAAAACTGTTTTTT; CDR3 protein: CASSLATGEKLFF; clone size: .; J gene: TRBJ1-4; D gene: .; V gene: TRBV11-2
CDR3 DNA: TGTGCCAGCAGTTTCCGACAGGTCTACAATGAGCAGTTCTTC; CDR3 protein: CASSFRQVYNEQFF; clone size: .; J gene: TRBJ2-1; D gene: .; V gene: TRBV28
CDR3 DNA: TGTGCCAGTAGTGCTACTAGCGGACCCATCAATGAGCAGTTCTTC; CDR3 protein: CASSATSGPINEQFF; clone size: .; J gene: TRBJ2-1; D gene: TRBD2; V gene: TRBV19
CDR3 DNA: TGTGCCAGCAGTCCTCAGGCGGGGCCGGGCACTGAAGCTTTCTTT; CDR3 protein: CASSPQAGPGTEAFF; clone size: .; J gene: TRBJ1-1; D gene: .; V gene: TRBV28
CDR3 DNA: TGCAGCGTGACAGGGGCCTCCTACGAGCAGTACTTC; CDR3 protein: CSVTGASYEQYF; clone size: .; J gene: TRBJ2-7; D gene: TRBD1; V gene: TRBV29-1